The present TCR beta chain was sequenced within a study of T-cell reconstitution after alpha-beta-depleted transplantation in children. Regarding the study as a whole: About two months after transplant, alpha-beta T cells reportedly came from several hundred expanded graft clones. Diversity of TCRbeta at day 60 was high in some patients, arising from surviving recipient T cells and thymic progenitors. Hyperexpanded clones declined; after one year, newly produced T cells mostly supplied diversity.

Germline loops: CDR1 MNHEY, CDR2 SMNVEV (reference sequence). There are 13 residues in the CDR3. V was shortened by 6 bases and J by 2 bases, with 11 bases between the two germline ends. This clonotype has at least ten counts. Its target is unknown. The TCRbeta library was prepared with unique molecular identifiers. TCRdb passed the PCR reads through MiXCR, listing each CDR3 protein once. Here the sample spans roughly 500,000 distinct CDR3 sequences, more than 9% being singletons. The source is a child between 2 and 9 years old with inherited bone marrow failure, due to receive a stem cell transplant. The V gene is TRBV27, the J gene TRBJ2-7; tentatively, D is TRBD1 (5 bases). Source: PBMCs, taken before TCRalphabeta/CD19-depleted stem cell transplant. CDR3 bases: TGTGCCAGCAGCCCGACAGCCCCCTACGAGCAGTACTTC. Its translation is CASSPTAPYEQYF.